The 30 T cell receptor beta chains below come from one sample, sequenced in a study of blood T cell repertoires in COVID-19. Only in-frame clones appear in the TCRdb table, and some are missing; sequencing was by immunoSEQ multiplex PCR. The sample carries about 220,000 clones, 87% recorded once. The sample was peripheral blood. The receptors were gathered from a man aged 35 to 55 with active or convalescent COVID-19.

As regards this clone: Germline is not matched at one junction end, which may reflect a read error. The gene calls are TRBV7-9 and TRBJ2-1; 9 bases align to TRBD2. The CDR3 extends over 15 amino acids. Germline values: CDR1 SEHNR, CDR2 FQNEAQ (reference sequence). CDR3 in DNA: TGTGCCAGCAGGTTAGCGGGAGAATCCTACAATGAGCAGTTCTTC. This gives the protein CASRLAGESYNEQFF.

This clone was detected once. The V call is TRBV24-1, the J call TRBJ2-1; 8 nucleotides match TRBD1. In germline, CDR1 is KGHDR, CDR2 SFDVKD. The V segment lost 2 bases and the J segment 3 bases; nucleotides outside the gene matches: 5. CDR3 length: 16 amino acids. CDR3 amino acids: CATSDSGTGVYNEQFF. CDR3 sequence (DNA): TGTGCCACCAGTGATTCAGGGACAGGCGTCTACAATGAGCAGTTCTTC.

This clone was seen only a few times. This chain links TRBV5-4 with TRBJ1-1; 10 bases fit TRBD1. The CDR3 consists of 16 residues. V lost 4 bases to trimming and J lost 3 bases; unmatched junction nucleotides: 9. Looked up from germline, CDR1 is SGHNT and CDR2 is YYREEE (reference sequence). This chain's CDR3 is CASSPPPGQGDTEAFF. As DNA, the CDR3 is TGTGCCAGCAGCCCGCCCCCCGGACAGGGGGACACTGAAGCTTTCTTT.

This chain uses TRBV11-2 with TRBJ2-7; 8 nucleotides match TRBD1. The CDR3 covers 15 residues. The trim removed 1 base at V and 4 bases at J, leaving 6 bases unmatched. CDR1 is SGHAT and CDR2 is FQNNGV in the germline V gene. Here the CDR3 reads CASSLVRTGLYEQYF. The CDR3 DNA reads TGTGCCAGCAGCTTAGTCAGGACAGGGTTGTACGAGCAGTACTTC. Together with reference TRBV11-2 and TRBJ2-7, the CDR3 gives the full variable domain: EAGVAQSPRYKIIEKRQSVAFWCNPISGHATLYWYQQILGQGPKLLIQFQNNGVVDDSQLPKDRFSAERLKGVDSTLKIQPAKLEDSAVYLCASSLVRTGLYEQYFGPGTRLTVT.

The rearrangement links TRBV6-1 to TRBJ1-2; D is possibly TRBD1 (5 bases). V lost 0 bases to trimming and J lost 4 bases, with 12 bases between them. CDR1 MNHNS and CDR2 SASEGT come from the germline V gene. CDR3 length: 15 residues. The DNA of the CDR3 is TGTGCCAGCAGTGAAGCCGGGGGTACGAGCTATGGCTACACCTTC. Protein: CASSEAGGTSYGYTF.

The chain is built from TRBV4-2 and TRBJ1-4; no reliable D call. Trimming stripped 4 bases from V and 4 bases from J, with 13 bases between. The CDR3 extends over 15 amino acids. Germline-derived CDR1 and CDR2 are LGHNA and YNFKEQ. The CDR3 bases are TGTGCCAGCAGCCCCGGAGGCGGGGATAATGAAAAACTGTTTTTT. Translation: CASSPGGGDNEKLFF.

The J gene is TRBJ2-1, the V gene TRBV6-1; 11 bases are a match to TRBD2. Per germline, CDR1 MNHNS and CDR2 SASEGT. V dropped 3 bases and J dropped 0; count of bases not matched to a gene: 1. The CDR3 runs 16 residues. The CDR3 protein is CASSDSGGASYNEQFF. DNA for the CDR3: TGTGCCAGCAGTGATAGCGGGGGGGCCTCCTACAATGAGCAGTTCTTC.

The V call is TRBV9, the J call TRBJ2-1, with a tentative D call TRBD1 (5 bases). The CDR3 is 13 residues long. Germline values: CDR1 SGDLS, CDR2 YYNGEE. V shed 2 bases and J shed 4 bases, with 7 bases lying between them. As DNA, the CDR3 is TGTGCCAGCAGCGTGGGGCCTTACAATGAGCAGTTCTTC. The encoded protein is CASSVGPYNEQFF.

The gene calls are TRBV30 and TRBJ1-1, with no clear D. V was clipped by 0 bases and J by 5 bases, with 4 bases between them. Germline-derived CDR1 and CDR2 are GTSNPN and SVGIG (reference sequence). The CDR3 is made up of 11 amino acids. In nucleotides, the CDR3 is TGTGCCTGGAGTGTTATAACTGAAGCTTTCTTT. This codes for CAWSVITEAFF.

The chain combines TRBV28 with TRBJ1-2; 7 bases agree with TRBD1. Germline V lookup: CDR1 MDHEN, CDR2 SYDVKM. The CDR3 is 11 amino acids. V lost 6 bases, J lost 7 bases, and 2 bases stayed unmatched. The CDR3 sequence is CASSPGGGYTF. The CDR3 region has the DNA TGTGCCAGCAGCCCAGGGGGTGGCTACACCTTC.

This chain joins TRBV19 and TRBJ1-3; 8 bases fit TRBD1. This CDR3 spans 15 amino acids. Unmatched junction bases numbered 3, after V lost 5 bases and J lost 0 bases. Germline V gene lookup returns CDR1 LNHDA and CDR2 SQIVND (reference sequence). The CDR3 sequence is CASSLGTGSGNTIYF. DNA of the CDR3: TGTGCCAGTAGTCTCGGGACAGGCTCTGGAAACACCATATATTTT. The whole variable domain, remainder taken from reference TRBV19 and TRBJ1-3, is DGGITQSPKYLFRKEGQNVTLSCEQNLNHDAMYWYRQDPGQGLRLIYYSQIVNDFQKGDIAEGYSVSREKKESFPLTVTSAQKNPTAFYLCASSLGTGSGNTIYFGEGSWLTVV.

Remarks on this clone: One end of the junction varies from germline; a read error may be responsible. The chain recombines TRBV12-3 or TRBV12-4 with TRBJ2-1; 10 bases line up with TRBD2. The CDR3 totals 12 residues. The DNA of the CDR3 is TGTGCCAGCAGTTTTTACCCGGGACTAGCGCTCTTC. Translating it yields CASSFYPGLALF.

In this sample, this clone turned up a few times. The chain recombines TRBV19 with TRBJ1-1; maybe TRBD1 (6 bases). CDR1 is LNHDA and CDR2 is SQIVND in the germline V gene (reference sequence). The CDR3 has 17 amino acids. With 1 base removed from V and 0 bases from J, the gap between germline ends came to 15 bases. CDR3 sequence: CASSIAIWGQMNTEAFF. CDR3 coding DNA: TGTGCCAGTAGTATAGCTATTTGGGGGCAGATGAACACTGAAGCTTTCTTT.

This clone showed up just once. The CDR3: CASSRSGVYTDTQYF. CDR3 nucleotides: TGTGCCAGCAGTCGAAGCGGGGTTTACACAGATACGCAGTATTTT. The chain links TRBV6-2 or TRBV6-3 to TRBJ2-3; 7 bases line up with TRBD2. The trim removed 5 bases at V and 2 bases at J, leaving 7 bases unmatched. CDR3 length equals 15 residues. CDR1 is MNHEY, CDR2 SVGEGT, per germline.

This clone was observed a single time. The chain employs TRBV18 and TRBJ2-7, with D unresolved. Germline lookup yields CDR1 KGHSH and CDR2 LQKENI. This CDR3 is built from 14 residues. Trimming took 3 bases from V and 0 from J, leaving 9 bases between them. The CDR3 region has the DNA TGTGCCAGCTCACCGGTAGAGAGCTCCTACGAGCAGTACTTC. Encoded protein: CASSPVESSYEQYF.

The rearrangement uses TRBV3-1 (or the pseudogene TRBV3-2) and TRBJ2-5, with D hard to call. The CDR3 covers 14 residues. V shed 0 bases and J shed 5 bases, with 10 bases lying between them. Germline loops: CDR1 LGHDT, CDR2 YNNKEL (reference sequence). The CDR3 coding sequence is TGTGCCAGCAGCCAAGATTTAGCTCGGGAGACCCAGTACTTC. Encoded protein: CASSQDLARETQYF.

This clone was seen more than once but under ten times. CDR3 region: CASSLGRQTGEKLFF. Written as DNA, the CDR3 is TGTGCCAGCAGCTTAGGACGTCAGACAGGGGAAAAACTGTTTTTT. The chain has TRBV11-2 and TRBJ1-4; 7 nucleotides align to TRBD1. The trim removed 1 base at V and 8 bases at J, leaving 7 bases unmatched. Germline V gene sequence: CDR1 SGHAT, CDR2 FQNNGV. CDR3 length: 15 amino acids. Full variable domain (remainder filled in from reference TRBV11-2 and TRBJ1-4): EAGVAQSPRYKIIEKRQSVAFWCNPISGHATLYWYQQILGQGPKLLIQFQNNGVVDDSQLPKDRFSAERLKGVDSTLKIQPAKLEDSAVYLCASSLGRQTGEKLFFGSGTQLSVL.

Remarks on this clone: Other DNA sequences from this sample encode an identical CDR3 as well. The chain couples TRBV6-5 to TRBJ1-5; no clear D gene. The germline CDR1 and CDR2 sequences are MNHEY and SVGAGI. The CDR3 totals 13 residues. The V and J ends lost 0 bases and 4 bases respectively, with 4 bases between them. CDR3 sequence: CASSYSSNQPQHF. DNA for the CDR3: TGTGCCAGCAGTTACTCTTCAAATCAGCCCCAGCATTTT.

There are a few counts of this clone. The V and J genes are TRBV6-5 and TRBJ2-7; TRBD1 might be the D (6 bases). This CDR3 comprises 15 residues. V was clipped by 0 bases and J by 6 bases, with 15 bases between them. CDR1 is MNHEY and CDR2 is SVGAGI in the germline V gene. CDR3 sequence reads: CASSYSDRSPSEQYF. CDR3 DNA sequence: TGTGCCAGCAGTTACTCTGACAGGTCCCCTTCCGAGCAGTACTTC.

The CDR3 nucleotides are TGTGCCAGTAGTATCGGACAGCTTGGAGGTTCACCCCTCCACTTT. Translating gives CASSIGQLGGSPLHF. The chain uses TRBV19 and TRBJ1-6; D possibly corresponds to TRBD1 (6 bases). V was cut by 3 bases and J by 9 bases, with 15 bases left in between. Germline loops: CDR1 LNHDA, CDR2 SQIVND (reference sequence). The CDR3 has 15 residues.

The rearrangement links TRBV7-8 to TRBJ2-6; maybe TRBD2 (5 bases). The CDR3 has 18 amino acids. Per germline, CDR1 SGHVS and CDR2 FQNEAQ. The V and J ends lost 2 bases and 0 bases respectively, with 14 bases between them. The CDR3 region has the DNA TGTGCCAGCAGCTTAAGAAGGGAGAAGGGCTCTGGGGCCAACGTCCTGACTTTC. Translating it yields CASSLRREKGSGANVLTF.

This clone appeared a single time. The V and J genes are TRBV9 and TRBJ2-3, with D perhaps TRBD2 (5 bases). The length of the CDR3 is 14 residues. CDR1 is SGDLS, CDR2 YYNGEE, per germline. V was cut by 3 bases and J by 7 bases, with 15 bases left in between. CDR3 residues: CASSARGSGNTQYF. The CDR3 coding sequence is TGTGCCAGCAGCGCCCGAGGAAGCGGTAATACGCAGTATTTT.

This chain links TRBV5-8 with TRBJ1-6; 9 positions match TRBD1. The germline CDR1 and CDR2 sequences are SGHTS and YDEGEE. Trimming cost V 4 bases and J 7 bases; bases outside gene matches: 3. This CDR3 is built from 14 residues. CDR3 loop: CASSRQGGNSPLHF. CDR3 coding DNA: TGTGCCAGCAGCCGACAGGGGGGGAATTCACCCCTCCACTTT.

CDR3 nucleotide sequence: TGTGCCAGCAGTGAAATGAGGGACTTCTATGGCTACACCTTC. As protein: CASSEMRDFYGYTF. V usage is TRBV2 and J usage is TRBJ1-2, with D perhaps matching TRBD1 (5 bases). The length of the CDR3 is 14 residues. The V and J ends lost 2 bases and 4 bases respectively, with 11 bases between them. Germline-derived CDR1 and CDR2 are SNHLY and FYNNEI.

V gene TRBV27 combines with J gene TRBJ2-1, with 12 bases identical to TRBD1. With 3 bases clipped from V and 8 bases from J, the junction kept 2 bases outside the gene matches. The CDR3 runs 14 residues. CDR1 is MNHEY, CDR2 SMNVEV, per germline (reference sequence). CDR3 residues: CASSFGTGGHEQFF. CDR3 bases: TGTGCCAGCAGTTTTGGGACAGGGGGCCATGAGCAGTTCTTC.

The chain couples TRBV18 to TRBJ1-2; no clear D. With 3 bases removed from V and 0 bases from J, the gap between germline ends came to 11 bases. Germline-derived CDR1 and CDR2 are KGHSH and LQKENI. CDR3 size: 15 residues. CDR3 region: CASSPLPQTNYGYTF. The CDR3 coding sequence is TGTGCCAGCTCACCCCTCCCCCAGACTAACTATGGCTACACCTTC. Full variable domain (rest looked up from reference TRBV18 and TRBJ1-2): NAGVMQNPRHLVRRRGQEARLRCSPMKGHSHVYWYRQLPEEGLKFMVYLQKENIIDESGMPKERFSAEFPKEGPSILRIQQVVRGDSAAYFCASSPLPQTNYGYTFGSGTRLTVV.

This rearrangement joins TRBV18 to TRBJ1-2; 7 nucleotides align to TRBD1. This CDR3 spans 15 amino acids. Germline V gene data show CDR1 as KGHSH and CDR2 as LQKENI. Trimming removed 3 bases from V and 4 bases from J; junction bases left unmatched: 8. This CDR3 is CASSPSTTGIYGYTF. CDR3 coding DNA: TGTGCCAGCTCACCCTCCACGACAGGGATCTATGGCTACACCTTC.

This chain uses TRBV28 with TRBJ2-7, with 7 bases fitting TRBD1. Germline values: CDR1 MDHEN, CDR2 SYDVKM. This CDR3 is built from 14 residues. The J segment lost 2 bases and the V segment lost 2 bases, leaving 3 bases of the junction unmatched. The CDR3 here is CASSLAGTAYEQYF. The CDR3, as DNA: TGTGCCAGCAGTTTAGCAGGGACAGCCTACGAGCAGTACTTC.

The rearrangement links TRBV13 to TRBJ2-7; 7 bases are shared with TRBD2. V lost 6 bases and J lost 3; bases outside the gene matches: 5. The CDR3 loop spans 13 amino acids. In germline, CDR1 is PRHDT, CDR2 FYEKMQ (reference sequence). The CDR3 reads CASSHGLGYEQYF. The CDR3 DNA reads as TGTGCCAGCAGTCATGGACTAGGCTACGAGCAGTACTTC.

This clone was detected only once. The chain recombines TRBV5-6 with TRBJ2-7, with 11 positions matching TRBD2. Germline V lookup: CDR1 SGHDT, CDR2 YYEEEE. The CDR3 spans 15 residues. V trimming: 2 bases; J trimming: 2 bases; junction bases outside the gene matches: 3. This CDR3 is CASSFAGLAAYEQYF. The DNA for the CDR3 is TGTGCCAGCAGCTTCGCGGGACTAGCGGCCTACGAGCAGTACTTC. The variable domain in full, with the rest retrieved from reference TRBV5-6 and TRBJ2-7, is DAGVTQSPTHLIKTRGQQVTLRCSPKSGHDTVSWYQQALGQGPQFIFQYYEEEERQRGNFPDRFSGHQFPNYSSELNVNALLLGDSALYLCASSFAGLAAYEQYFGPGTRLTVT.